This note documents a single TCR beta chain sequence. Only a few counts were recorded for this clonotype. Its antigen is still unknown. No much larger clone is present one base from it, and per-base qualities are unavailable. The method behind the library was RACE. TCRdb lists the instrument as NextSeq 500. During library preparation, unique molecular identifiers were attached to individual cDNA molecules so that TCRs could be counted in a quantitative, reproducible way. From each blood RNA sample, both TCR alpha and TCR beta chains were sequenced. On the authors' methods: The median number of TCRs per sample was 85,000 to 100,000, ranging from about 20,000 to 750,000. The Decombinator software suite was used to annotate the V, J and CDR3 of the TCR reads. For the PS versus PT1 abundance plots, all samples were subsampled to the same number of TCRs (28,000). TCRs were defined as expanded if absent before sensitization and observed at least eight times at the 2-week time point. TCRdb's own reprocessing of the public reads used fastp at Q25 and MiXCR and kept productive beta chains. Rows matching on CDR3 protein sequence are summarized as one entry with the most common DNA and genes. What appears here as the V and J calls and clone size reflects TCRdb's work, not the paper's. Here the sample has over 75,000 distinct CDR3 sequences; 11% occur a single time. More than 1% of the sample comes from the top ten.

The time point tag for this specimen amounts to: patch test 3, about 24 weeks after DPC sensitization. Interpreted using the paper, the treatment or condition label stands for: therapeutic diphenylcyclopropenone sensitization with weekly scalp DPC. At each patch-test visit, blood was drawn before the patch test was applied. Eligible patients were aged 18 to 70, diagnosed with alopecia, deemed suitable for DPC therapy, and excluded if pregnant. Total RNA was isolated from unfractionated whole blood collected in Tempus Blood RNA tubes. The record originates from a study of human T cells and chemical hapten exposure (dated by TCRdb to about 2021). A note on the overall study: For sensitization, 2% DPC in acetone was applied to a roughly 2 cm by roughly 2 cm area of upper inner arm skin. Throughout the roughly 23-week study period, patients were also given weekly therapeutic DPC doses on the scalp. Patch testing was performed on the upper back with Finn chambers containing 0.01% DPC, and the patch tests were scored after 6 days according to International Contact Dermatitis Research Group standards. Alopecia areata with under or over 50% scalp involvement, alopecia totalis and alopecia universalis were represented in the patient cohort, which was mostly female. Libraries were pooled for sequencing, and per-sample TCR yields varied mainly because of small differences in library volumes within the pool. This study followed changes in the peripheral blood TCR repertoire in vivo during primary and secondary sensitization of alopecia patients to the hapten diphenylcyclopropenone (DPC). Blood samples were taken from patients before sensitization (week 0) and at 2, 6 and about 24 weeks after DPC sensitization. Blood for TCR sequencing was provided by twenty-nine alopecia patients at one to four time points (pre-sensitization, 2, 6 and 24 weeks). Results and caveats for the whole study, not just this receptor: Because all patients had alopecia, a presumed autoimmune disease, the immune response of the patients might differ from that of healthy individuals. The number of TCRs above 1 in 1000 frequency did not change with DPC sensitization; there was no evidence of global repertoire structure alterations. A positive correlation was found between the number of PT1 expanded TCRs and patch test score, with significance reached at thresholds 8, 16 and 32 but not 4. Compared with pre-sensitization or healthy control sets, expanded TCRs formed significantly more large CDR3 similarity clusters, which is consistent with antigen-driven responses. After repeated subsampling, the strength of the expansion versus patch-test correlation and the threshold at which it became significant changed.

Reading from cysteine to phenylalanine, the CDR3 counts 12 amino acids. The entry retains the CDR3 DNA only, 36 bases that are in frame from base 1. V lost 6 bases and J lost 6 bases, and the count of bases not matched to a germline gene is 6. According to the germline V gene (reference sequence), CDR1 reads DFQATT and CDR2 reads SNEGSKA. The input for sequencing was whole blood, taken in connection with sensitization to the hapten diphenylcyclopropenone (DPC). The chain is made from TRBV20-1 and TRBJ1-1; 8 of the junction bases match TRBD1. The clonotype originates from a woman in her 30s with alopecia areata. Some clones in this sample may be carry-over from other donors' samples. The nucleotide sequence is TGCAGTGCGACCGACAGGGGCCCTGAAGCTTTCTTT. Its translation reads: CSATDRGPEAFF.